This T cell receptor (beta chain) was obtained from a study of cytomegalovirus exposure and HLA in healthy donors. V shed 5 bases and J 4 bases; nucleotides not matched to a gene: 4. The CDR3 has 13 amino acids. The germline V gene has CDR1 SQVTM and CDR2 ANQGSEA. The PCR employed 60 Vbeta primers together with 13 Jbeta primers. TCRdb keeps only in-frame clones here, not all; method: immunoSEQ multiplex PCR. The repertoire holds 150,000 to 200,000 clones, with around 75% as singletons. Input material: PBMCs. The chain employs TRBV29-1 and TRBJ1-2; 10 bases map to TRBD1. The TCR sequence derives from a female donor in good health and CMV-seronegative. The chain's CDR3 is CSVSGQGLYGYTF. The CDR3, as DNA: TGCAGCGTTTCGGGACAGGGGCTCTATGGCTACACCTTC. Full variable domain (remainder filled in from reference TRBV29-1 and TRBJ1-2): SAVISQKPSRDICQRGTSLTIQCQVDSQVTMMFWYRQQPGQSLTLIATANQGSEATYESGFVIDKFPISRPNLTFSTLTVSNMSPEDSSIYLCSVSGQGLYGYTFGSGTRLTVV.